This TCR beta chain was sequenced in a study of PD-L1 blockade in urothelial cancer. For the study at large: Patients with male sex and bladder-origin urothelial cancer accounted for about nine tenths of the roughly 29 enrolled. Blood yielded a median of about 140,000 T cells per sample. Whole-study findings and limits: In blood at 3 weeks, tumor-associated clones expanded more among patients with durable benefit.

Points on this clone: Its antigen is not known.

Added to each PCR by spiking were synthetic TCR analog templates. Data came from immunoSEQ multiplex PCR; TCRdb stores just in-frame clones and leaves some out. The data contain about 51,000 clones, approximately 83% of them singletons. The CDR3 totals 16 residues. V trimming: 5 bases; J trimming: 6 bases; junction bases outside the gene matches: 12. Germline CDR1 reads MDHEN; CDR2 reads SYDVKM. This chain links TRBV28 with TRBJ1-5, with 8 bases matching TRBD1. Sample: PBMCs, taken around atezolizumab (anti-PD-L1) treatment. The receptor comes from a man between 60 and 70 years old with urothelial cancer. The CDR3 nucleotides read TGTGCCAGCAGTGCCCTCATAGGACAGGGCGTTCAGCCCCAGCATTTT. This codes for CASSALIGQGVQPQHF. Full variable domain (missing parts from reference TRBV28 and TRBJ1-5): DVKVTQSSRYLVKRTGEKVFLECVQDMDHENMFWYRQDPGLGLRLIYFSYDVKMKEKGDIPEGYSVSREKKERFSLILESASTNQTSMYLCASSALIGQGVQPQHFGDGTRLSIL.